This passage covers 16 T cell receptor beta chains from one sample sequenced in a study of identical twins. From the 5' RACE reads, TCRdb called clonotypes with MiXCR, one entry per CDR3 protein. This sample has 230,000 or so distinct CDR3 sequences; approximately 8.3% occur once, and the top ten carry 2.5% to 3.5%. The same specimen was also included in a second study, on yellow fever vaccine responses in identical twins.

The material sequenced was CD8+ T cells sorted from blood. Receptors originate from a young woman in good health.

The CDR3 protein is CATSDLSGGSYNEQFF. The CDR3 nucleotides read TGTGCCACCAGTGATCTCTCGGGGGGGTCCTACAATGAGCAGTTCTTC. The genes are TRBV24-1 and TRBJ2-1, with TRBD2 matching 8 bases. Losses at the gene ends were 3 bases for V and 1 base for J; bases not matched to a gene: 4. Germline CDR1 KGHDR, CDR2 SFDVKD. CDR3 length: 16 residues.

The V call is TRBV14, the J call TRBJ2-7; possibly TRBD1 for D (6 bases). Trimming stripped 3 bases from V and 0 bases from J, with 21 bases between. From germline, CDR1 is SGHDN and CDR2 FVKESK. The CDR3 sequence is 18 residues long. The CDR3 sequence is CASSQTGARTVVSYEQYF. The CDR3 bases are TGTGCCAGCAGCCAGACTGGAGCCAGGACAGTAGTCTCCTACGAGCAGTACTTC.

This clonotype was recorded at least ten times. The V gene is TRBV29-1, the J gene TRBJ2-1; 7 nucleotides align to TRBD2. Germline CDR1 SQVTM, CDR2 ANQGSEA. Losses at the gene ends were 6 bases for V and 3 bases for J; bases not matched to a gene: 5. The CDR3 contains 13 residues. CDR3 DNA sequence: TGCAGCGTGCGGGGAGGGCTCTACAATGAGCAGTTCTTC. This gives the protein CSVRGGLYNEQFF.

The CDR3 protein is CASSNPGGANTGELFF. In nucleotides, the CDR3 is TGTGCCAGCAGCAATCCGGGGGGGGCAAACACCGGGGAGCTGTTTTTT. The V call is TRBV6-1, the J call TRBJ2-2; TRBD2 matches 8 bases. The CDR3 is 16 residues long. V dropped 6 bases and J dropped 2; count of bases not matched to a gene: 8. Germline-derived CDR1 and CDR2 are MNHNS and SASEGT.

This clonotype came up many times. The chain is built from TRBV29-1 and TRBJ2-2, with D maybe TRBD1 (5 bases). In germline, CDR1 is SQVTM, CDR2 ANQGSEA. Trimming removed 0 bases at V and 4 bases at J, with 12 bases between. The CDR3 covers 15 residues. Here the CDR3 reads CSVEDGVRVTGELFF. DNA of the CDR3: TGCAGCGTTGAAGATGGAGTCAGGGTCACCGGGGAGCTGTTTTTT.

The sample holds a few counts of this clonotype. The chain has TRBV3-1 and TRBJ2-7; D is unresolved. Trimming stripped 3 bases from V and 1 base from J, with 7 bases between. The germline V gene encodes CDR1 LGHDT and CDR2 YNNKEL (reference sequence). The CDR3 consists of 13 residues. The CDR3 spells CASSQWNSYEQYF. CDR3 nucleotides: TGTGCCAGCAGCCAGTGGAATTCCTACGAGCAGTACTTC.

The chain joins TRBV7-9 to TRBJ2-7; D is unresolved. In germline, CDR1 is SEHNR, CDR2 FQNEAQ (reference sequence). V gave up 2 bases and J gave up 11 bases, with 13 bases separating them. The CDR3 has 12 amino acids. Here the CDR3 DNA reads TGTGCCAGCAGCTTATCCCTGAATTGGAAGTACTTC. Translated, it gives CASSLSLNWKYF.

This clonotype was recorded many times. The germline gene is not matched at one end of the junction; a read error may be the cause. The CDR3: CASSSREGDIVGELFF. DNA for the CDR3: TGTGCTAGCAGCTCGAGAGAGGGAGATATTGTCGGGGAGCTGTTTTTT. The rearrangement joins TRBV7-7 to TRBJ2-2, with D possibly being TRBD2 (5 bases). In germline, CDR1 is SSHAT, CDR2 FNYEAQ (reference sequence). CDR3 size: 16 residues.

This clonotype has a count of ten or more. The gene calls are TRBV2 and TRBJ2-7; 8 bases map to TRBD1. This CDR3 is 16 amino acids long. CDR1 is SNHLY and CDR2 is FYNNEI in the germline V gene. J was trimmed by 6 bases and V by 1 base; bases with no gene match: 11. The CDR3 protein is CASSEGPPGGPSEQYF. The DNA for the CDR3 is TGTGCCAGCAGTGAAGGTCCCCCAGGGGGCCCGAGCGAGCAGTACTTC. Filled out from reference TRBV2 and TRBJ2-7, the complete variable domain reads EPEVTQTPSHQVTQMGQEVILRCVPISNHLYFYWYRQILGQKVEFLVSFYNNEISEKSEIFDDQFSVERPDGSNFTLKIRSTKLEDSAMYFCASSEGPPGGPSEQYFGPGTRLTVT.

This clonotype was detected only a few times. The chain carries TRBV27 and TRBJ2-7; a possible D gene is TRBD1 (6 bases). Germline lookup yields CDR1 MNHEY and CDR2 SMNVEV (reference sequence). The CDR3 is 14 amino acids. V dropped 6 bases and J dropped 4 bases, with 16 bases sitting between them. The CDR3 DNA reads TGTGCCAGCAGATTCAGGGGCGGCCTATACGAGCAGTACTTC. Encoded protein: CASRFRGGLYEQYF.

This clonotype was counted at least ten times. J is TRBJ2-7 and V is TRBV7-6, with D unresolved. With 3 bases removed from V and 0 bases from J, the gap between germline ends came to 21 bases. The germline CDR1 and CDR2 sequences are SGHVS and FNYEAQ. The CDR3 is 18 amino acids. The chain's CDR3 is CASSFGLNPTQDSYEQYF. CDR3 in DNA: TGTGCCAGCAGCTTCGGGTTAAATCCGACCCAAGACTCCTACGAGCAGTACTTC. Full variable domain (outside the CDR3, taken from reference TRBV7-6 and TRBJ2-7): GAGVSQSPRYKVTKRGQDVALRCDPISGHVSLYWYRQALGQGPEFLTYFNYEAQQDKSGLPNDRFSAERPEGSISTLTIQRTEQRDSAMYRCASSFGLNPTQDSYEQYFGPGTRLTVT.

The chain's CDR3 is CASSQESGSFADYEQYF. In DNA form, the CDR3 reads TGTGCCAGCAGCCAAGAATCAGGTAGTTTTGCAGACTACGAGCAGTACTTC. The V gene is TRBV14, the J gene TRBJ2-7, with D hard to call. The CDR3 spans 17 residues. Germline V gives CDR1 SGHDN, CDR2 FVKESK. Trimming stripped 0 bases from V and 3 bases from J, with 18 bases between.

This clonotype occurred a few times. The chain has TRBV11-2 and TRBJ2-5, with D uncertain. The ends were cut back, 0 bases at V and 2 bases at J, with 4 bases in the middle. The CDR3 has 13 amino acids. Germline V lookup: CDR1 SGHAT, CDR2 FQNNGV. DNA of the CDR3: TGTGCCAGCAGCTTAGAAGCGCAAGAGACCCAGTACTTC. Its protein product is CASSLEAQETQYF.

A few counts support this clonotype. J is TRBJ2-3 and V is TRBV20-1; D gene ambiguous. The V end was cut by 6 bases, the J end by 4 bases, with 14 bases between. CDR1 is DFQATT, CDR2 SNEGSKA, per germline (reference sequence). The CDR3 runs to 13 residues. DNA for the CDR3: TGCAGTGCAGATGTGGGTCTGGCAGATACGCAGTATTTT. Protein sequence: CSADVGLADTQYF.

This clonotype has a handful of counts. This chain links TRBV4-1 with TRBJ2-7, with D perhaps assigned TRBD1 or TRBD2 (7 bases each). This CDR3 has 15 residues. Per germline, CDR1 MGHRA and CDR2 YSYEKL. V lost 1 base to trimming and J lost 7 bases, with 17 bases between them. CDR3 sequence: CASSQVQGGAQEQYF. CDR3 DNA: TGCGCCAGCAGCCAAGTCCAGGGGGGGGCGCAGGAGCAGTACTTC.

This clonotype was observed a few times. This rearrangement joins TRBV24-1 to TRBJ2-5; 8 positions match TRBD1. Germline trimming cut 5 bases from V and 1 base from J; bases unmatched to any gene: 8. The germline gives CDR1 KGHDR, CDR2 SFDVKD. CDR3 size: 16 residues. The CDR3 coding sequence is TGTGCCACCAGTGCCAAAGGACAGGGCACCCAAGAGACCCAGTACTTC. It codes for CATSAKGQGTQETQYF.